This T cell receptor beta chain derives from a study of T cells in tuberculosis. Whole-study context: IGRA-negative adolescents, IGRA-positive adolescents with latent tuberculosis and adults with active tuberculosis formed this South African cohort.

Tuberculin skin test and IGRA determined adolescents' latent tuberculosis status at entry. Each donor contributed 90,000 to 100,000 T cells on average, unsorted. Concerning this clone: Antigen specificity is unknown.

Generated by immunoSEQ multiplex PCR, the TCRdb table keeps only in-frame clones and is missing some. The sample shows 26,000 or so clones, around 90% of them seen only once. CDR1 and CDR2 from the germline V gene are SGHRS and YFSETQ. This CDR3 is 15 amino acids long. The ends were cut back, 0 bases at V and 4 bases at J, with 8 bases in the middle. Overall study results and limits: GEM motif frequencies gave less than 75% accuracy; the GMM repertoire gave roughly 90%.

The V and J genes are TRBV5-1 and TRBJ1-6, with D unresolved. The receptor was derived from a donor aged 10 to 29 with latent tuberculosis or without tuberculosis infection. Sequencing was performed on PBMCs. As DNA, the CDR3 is TGCGCCAGCAGCTTGGTTCGCAGTTATAATTCACCCCTCCACTTT. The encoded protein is CASSLVRSYNSPLHF.